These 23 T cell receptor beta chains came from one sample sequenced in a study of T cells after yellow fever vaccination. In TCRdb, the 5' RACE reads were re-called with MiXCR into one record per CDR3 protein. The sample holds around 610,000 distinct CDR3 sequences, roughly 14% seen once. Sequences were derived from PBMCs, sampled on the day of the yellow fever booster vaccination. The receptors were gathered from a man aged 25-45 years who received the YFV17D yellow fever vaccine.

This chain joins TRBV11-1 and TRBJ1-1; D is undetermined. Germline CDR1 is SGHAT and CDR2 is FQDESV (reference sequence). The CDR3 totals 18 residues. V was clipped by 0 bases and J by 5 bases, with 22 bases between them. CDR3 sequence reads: CASSLADFSRPGGTEAFF. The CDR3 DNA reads TGTGCCAGCAGCTTAGCCGACTTTTCAAGGCCAGGAGGAACTGAAGCTTTCTTT.

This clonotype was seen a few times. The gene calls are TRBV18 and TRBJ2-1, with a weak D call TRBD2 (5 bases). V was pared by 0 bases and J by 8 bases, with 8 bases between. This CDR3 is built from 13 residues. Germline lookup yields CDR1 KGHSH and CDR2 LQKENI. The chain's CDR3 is CASSPPVSDEQFF. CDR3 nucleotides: TGTGCCAGCTCACCACCCGTTAGCGATGAGCAGTTCTTC. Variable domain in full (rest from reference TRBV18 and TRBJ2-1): NAGVMQNPRHLVRRRGQEARLRCSPMKGHSHVYWYRQLPEEGLKFMVYLQKENIIDESGMPKERFSAEFPKEGPSILRIQQVVRGDSAAYFCASSPPVSDEQFFGPGTRLTVL.

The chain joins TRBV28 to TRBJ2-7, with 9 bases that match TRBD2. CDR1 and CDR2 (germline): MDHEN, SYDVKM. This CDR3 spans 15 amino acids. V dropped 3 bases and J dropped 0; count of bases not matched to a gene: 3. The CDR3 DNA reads TGTGCCAGCAGTTTTCTTAGCGGGAGCTCCTACGAGCAGTACTTC. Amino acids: CASSFLSGSSYEQYF.

The DNA of the CDR3 is TGCAGTGCTAGGGGAGTATCAGGGGAGCAGTACTTC. Residues: CSARGVSGEQYF. The gene calls are TRBV20-1 and TRBJ2-7; D possibly matches TRBD1 or TRBD2 (5 bases each). The CDR3 spans 12 residues. The V end lost 3 bases, the J end lost 7 bases, and 13 bases lay between the germline ends. Per germline, CDR1 DFQATT and CDR2 SNEGSKA (reference sequence).

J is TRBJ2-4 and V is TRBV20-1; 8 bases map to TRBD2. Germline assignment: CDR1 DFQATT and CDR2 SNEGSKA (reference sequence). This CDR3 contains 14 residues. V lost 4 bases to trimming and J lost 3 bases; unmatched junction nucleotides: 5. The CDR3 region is CSATGRVVKNIQYF. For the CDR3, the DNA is TGCAGTGCTACCGGGAGGGTGGTCAAAAACATTCAGTACTTC.

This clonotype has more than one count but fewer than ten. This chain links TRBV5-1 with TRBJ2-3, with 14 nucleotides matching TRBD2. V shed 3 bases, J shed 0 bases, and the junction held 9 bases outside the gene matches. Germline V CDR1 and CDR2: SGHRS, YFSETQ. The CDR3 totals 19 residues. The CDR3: CASSSLGLAGGSSTDTQYF. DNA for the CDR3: TGCGCCAGCAGCTCCCTCGGACTAGCGGGAGGCTCCAGCACAGATACGCAGTATTTT. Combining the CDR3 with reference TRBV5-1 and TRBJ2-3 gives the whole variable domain KAGVTQTPRYLIKTRGQQVTLSCSPISGHRSVSWYQQTPGQGLQFLFEYFSETQRNKGNFPGRFSGRQFSNSRSEMNVSTLELGDSALYLCASSSLGLAGGSSTDTQYFGPGTRLTVL.

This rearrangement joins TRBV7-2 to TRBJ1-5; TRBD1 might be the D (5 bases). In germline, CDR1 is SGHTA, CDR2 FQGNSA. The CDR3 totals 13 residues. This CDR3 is CAHCAGGDQPQHF. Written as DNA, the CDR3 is TGTGCTCACTGTGCGGGGGGTGATCAGCCCCAGCATTTT.

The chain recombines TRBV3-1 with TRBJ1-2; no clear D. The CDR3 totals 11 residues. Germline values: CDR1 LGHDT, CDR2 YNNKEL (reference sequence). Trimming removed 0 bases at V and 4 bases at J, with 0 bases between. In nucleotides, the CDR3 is TGTGCCAGCAGCCAAGACTATGGCTACACCTTC. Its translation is CASSQDYGYTF.

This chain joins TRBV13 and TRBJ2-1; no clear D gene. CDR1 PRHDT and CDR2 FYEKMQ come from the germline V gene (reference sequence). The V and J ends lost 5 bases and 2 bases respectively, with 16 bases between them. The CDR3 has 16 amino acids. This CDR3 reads CASSPTRASTYNEQFF. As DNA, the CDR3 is TGTGCCAGCAGCCCCACCCGCGCATCGACCTACAATGAGCAGTTCTTC.

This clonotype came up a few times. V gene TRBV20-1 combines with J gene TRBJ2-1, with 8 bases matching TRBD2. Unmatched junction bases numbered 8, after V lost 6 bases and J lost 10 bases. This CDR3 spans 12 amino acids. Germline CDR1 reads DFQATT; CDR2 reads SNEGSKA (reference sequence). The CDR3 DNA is TGCAGTGCCCCAGGGACTAGTTTCGAGCAGTTCTTC. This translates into CSAPGTSFEQFF.

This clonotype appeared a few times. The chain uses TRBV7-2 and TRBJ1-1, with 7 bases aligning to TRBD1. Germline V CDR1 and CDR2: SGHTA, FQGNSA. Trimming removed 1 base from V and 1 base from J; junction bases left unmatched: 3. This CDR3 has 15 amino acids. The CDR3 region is CASSLGSGGNTEAFF. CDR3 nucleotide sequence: TGTGCCAGCAGCTTAGGTTCAGGGGGGAACACTGAAGCTTTCTTT.

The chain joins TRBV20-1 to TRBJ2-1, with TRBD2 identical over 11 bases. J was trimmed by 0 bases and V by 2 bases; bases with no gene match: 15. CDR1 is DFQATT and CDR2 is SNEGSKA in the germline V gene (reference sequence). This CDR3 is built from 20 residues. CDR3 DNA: TGCAGTGCTAGATCCTTAAAGACTAGCGGGATCAGGGGCTCCTACAATGAGCAGTTCTTC. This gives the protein CSARSLKTSGIRGSYNEQFF.

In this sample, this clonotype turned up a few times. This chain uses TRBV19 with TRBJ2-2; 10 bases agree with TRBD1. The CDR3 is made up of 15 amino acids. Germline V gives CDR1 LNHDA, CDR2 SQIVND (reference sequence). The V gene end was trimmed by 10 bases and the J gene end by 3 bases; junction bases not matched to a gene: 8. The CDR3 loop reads CATRSGTGDTGELFF. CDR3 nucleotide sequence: TGTGCCACCCGGAGTGGGACAGGGGACACCGGGGAGCTGTTTTTT.

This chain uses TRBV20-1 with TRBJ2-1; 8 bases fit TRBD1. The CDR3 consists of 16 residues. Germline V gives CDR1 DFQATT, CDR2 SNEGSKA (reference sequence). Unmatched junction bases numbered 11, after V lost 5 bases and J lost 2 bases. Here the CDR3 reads CSAEFGGTGPYNEQFF. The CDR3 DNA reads TGCAGTGCTGAATTTGGGGGGACAGGACCCTACAATGAGCAGTTCTTC.

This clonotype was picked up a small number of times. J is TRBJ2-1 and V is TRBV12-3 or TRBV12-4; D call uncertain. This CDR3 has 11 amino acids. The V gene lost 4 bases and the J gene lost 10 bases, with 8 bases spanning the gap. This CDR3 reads CASSSFGEQFF. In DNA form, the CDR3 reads TGTGCCAGCAGTTCTTTTGGGGAGCAGTTCTTC.

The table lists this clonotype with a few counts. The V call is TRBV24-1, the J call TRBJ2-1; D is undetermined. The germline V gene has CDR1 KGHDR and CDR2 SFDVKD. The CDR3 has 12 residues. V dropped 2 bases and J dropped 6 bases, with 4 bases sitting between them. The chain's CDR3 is CATSDSVNEQFF. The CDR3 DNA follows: TGTGCCACCAGTGATTCAGTCAATGAGCAGTTCTTC.

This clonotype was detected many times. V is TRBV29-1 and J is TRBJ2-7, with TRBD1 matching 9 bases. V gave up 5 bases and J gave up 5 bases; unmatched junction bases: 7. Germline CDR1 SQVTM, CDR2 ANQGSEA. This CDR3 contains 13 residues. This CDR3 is CSVKTGGSHEQYF. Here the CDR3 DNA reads TGCAGCGTTAAGACAGGGGGTTCTCACGAGCAGTACTTC.

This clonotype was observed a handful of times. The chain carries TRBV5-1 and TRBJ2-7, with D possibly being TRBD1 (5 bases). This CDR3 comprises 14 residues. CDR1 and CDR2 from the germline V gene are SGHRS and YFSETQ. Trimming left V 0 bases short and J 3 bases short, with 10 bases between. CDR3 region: CASSLDSQVYEQYF. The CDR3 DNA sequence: TGCGCCAGCAGCTTGGACTCACAGGTCTACGAGCAGTACTTC.

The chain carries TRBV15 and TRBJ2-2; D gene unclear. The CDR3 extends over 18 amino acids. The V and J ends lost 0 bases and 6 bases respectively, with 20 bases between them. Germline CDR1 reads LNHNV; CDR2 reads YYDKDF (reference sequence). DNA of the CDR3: TGTGCCACCAGCAGAGATATCATCCTAGGCGGTTTCGCCGGGGAGCTGTTTTTT. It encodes CATSRDIILGGFAGELFF.

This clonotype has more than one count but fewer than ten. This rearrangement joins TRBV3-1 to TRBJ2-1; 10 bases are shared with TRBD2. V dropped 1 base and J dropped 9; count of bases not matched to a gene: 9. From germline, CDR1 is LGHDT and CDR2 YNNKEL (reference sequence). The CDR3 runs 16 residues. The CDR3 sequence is CASSQVGLAGATEQFF. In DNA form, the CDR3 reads TGTGCCAGCAGCCAAGTCGGGCTAGCGGGAGCCACTGAGCAGTTCTTC.

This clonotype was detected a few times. Here the CDR3 DNA reads TGTGCCACCAGCATTGGACTAGCGGGATCGCACGAGCAGTACTTC. This translates into CATSIGLAGSHEQYF. The chain recombines TRBV15 with TRBJ2-7; 12 bases agree with TRBD2. Trimming took 4 bases from V and 5 from J; bases not matched to a gene: 6. From germline, CDR1 is LNHNV and CDR2 YYDKDF (reference sequence). CDR3 length: 15 amino acids.

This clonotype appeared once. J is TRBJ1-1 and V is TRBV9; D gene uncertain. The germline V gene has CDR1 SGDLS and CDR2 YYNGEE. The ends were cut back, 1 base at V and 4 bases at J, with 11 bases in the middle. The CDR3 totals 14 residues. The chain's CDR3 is CASSVTADTTEAFF. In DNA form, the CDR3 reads TGTGCCAGCAGCGTAACGGCAGACACCACTGAAGCTTTCTTT.

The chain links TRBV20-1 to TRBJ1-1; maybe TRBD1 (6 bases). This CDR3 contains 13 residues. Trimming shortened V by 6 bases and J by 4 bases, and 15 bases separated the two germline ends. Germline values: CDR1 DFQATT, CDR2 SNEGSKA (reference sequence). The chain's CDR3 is CSANREMGTEAFF. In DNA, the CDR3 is TGCAGTGCCAACAGGGAGATGGGCACTGAAGCTTTCTTT.